The present T cell receptor (beta chain) was sequenced within a study of blood T cell repertoires in COVID-19. Study background: The study drew acute and convalescent COVID-19 samples from the United States, Italy and Spain. Sources were T cells, B-cell-depleted T cells, or PBMCs; the material itself was cDNA or gDNA.

Libraries were prepared by immunoSEQ multiplex PCR; TCRdb keeps only in-frame clonotypes and omits some of them. The table records 84,000 or so clones, about 80% of them present only once. Per the germline V gene, CDR1 is MNHNS and CDR2 is SASEGT. The CDR3 totals 12 residues. The V gene lost 4 bases and the J gene lost 6 bases, with 6 bases spanning the gap. The sample consisted of peripheral blood. V usage is TRBV6-1 and J usage is TRBJ2-2, with D perhaps TRBD2 (5 bases). The clonotype comes from a woman in her forties with active or convalescent COVID-19. This CDR3 reads CASSGGPGELFF. CDR3 nucleotide sequence: TGTGCCAGCAGTGGCGGGCCCGGGGAGCTGTTTTTT.